The 21 T cell receptor beta chains listed next were all sequenced from one sample in a study of T cell changes during pregnancy in multiple sclerosis. TCRdb keeps only in-frame clones here, not all; method: immunoSEQ multiplex PCR. The table lists approximately 52,000 clones, approximately 92% of them singletons. This sample comprised CD4+ T cells from peripheral blood mononuclear cells, obtained in the third trimester of pregnancy. The receptors here all came from a female donor with multiple sclerosis, enrolled in a pregnancy study.

J is TRBJ2-2 and V is TRBV7-3, with TRBD1 matching 8 bases. J was trimmed by 5 bases and V by 4 bases; bases with no gene match: 3. Germline V gene lookup returns CDR1 SGHTA and CDR2 FQGTGA. The length of the CDR3 is 14 residues. The chain's CDR3 is CASSSQGATGELFF. The DNA for the CDR3 is TGTGCCAGCAGCTCTCAGGGGGCGACCGGGGAGCTGTTTTTT.

CDR3 region: CASSIRELFYEQYF. The CDR3, as DNA: TGTGCCAGTAGTATCCGGGAACTCTTCTACGAGCAGTACTTC. The rearrangement uses TRBV19 and TRBJ2-7, with D possibly being TRBD2 (5 bases). This CDR3 contains 14 residues. Germline assignment: CDR1 LNHDA and CDR2 SQIVND (reference sequence). Trimming removed 3 bases at V and 3 bases at J, with 12 bases between.

The V and J genes are TRBV10-3 and TRBJ2-2; no firm D call. Trimming shortened V by 6 bases and J by 6 bases, and 5 bases separated the two germline ends. CDR3 length equals 11 residues. Germline-derived CDR1 and CDR2 are ENHRY and SYGVKD. This CDR3 is CAIRIAGELFF. The CDR3, as DNA: TGTGCCATCAGAATAGCCGGGGAGCTGTTTTTT.

The J gene is TRBJ2-1, the V gene TRBV18; 11 nucleotides match TRBD1. This CDR3 has 14 amino acids. Trimming cost V 4 bases and J 7 bases; bases outside gene matches: 3. Germline V gene lookup returns CDR1 KGHSH and CDR2 LQKENI. As DNA, the CDR3 is TGTGCCAGCTCACGGGGACAGGGGGGGAATGAGCAGTTCTTC. It specifies CASSRGQGGNEQFF.

The genes are TRBV5-1 and TRBJ2-1; 9 bases align to TRBD1. Trimming cost V 4 bases and J 4 bases; bases outside gene matches: 3. CDR3 length equals 14 residues. Germline CDR1 reads SGHRS; CDR2 reads YFSETQ. The CDR3 region has the DNA TGCGCCAGCAGCGGGGGACAGGGTTACAATGAGCAGTTCTTC. Its protein is CASSGGQGYNEQFF.

The chain is built from TRBV5-1 and TRBJ2-1, with D unresolved. The CDR3 totals 15 residues. Germline-derived CDR1 and CDR2 are SGHRS and YFSETQ. V was clipped by 0 bases and J by 4 bases, with 11 bases between them. CDR3 DNA: TGCGCCAGCAGCTTGGTACAGTCTACTTACAATGAGCAGTTCTTC. It yields the protein CASSLVQSTYNEQFF. The full variable domain, with the rest looked up from reference TRBV5-1 and TRBJ2-1, is KAGVTQTPRYLIKTRGQQVTLSCSPISGHRSVSWYQQTPGQGLQFLFEYFSETQRNKGNFPGRFSGRQFSNSRSEMNVSTLELGDSALYLCASSLVQSTYNEQFFGPGTRLTVL.

The chain couples TRBV5-1 to TRBJ1-3; 8 bases fit TRBD1. The CDR3 is made up of 17 amino acids. Losses at the gene ends were 4 bases for V and 0 bases for J; bases not matched to a gene: 9. CDR1 is SGHRS, CDR2 YFSETQ, per germline. The CDR3 loop reads CASSRMGTGGSGNTIYF. In nucleotides, the CDR3 is TGCGCCAGCAGCCGGATGGGGACAGGCGGCTCTGGAAACACCATATATTTT.

This chain joins TRBV6-6 and TRBJ1-5, with 8 bases aligning to TRBD1. The CDR3 covers 14 residues. Trimming at V came to 7 bases and at J to 5 bases, leaving 7 bases not matched to a gene. Germline CDR1 reads MNHNY; CDR2 reads SVGAGI (reference sequence). The CDR3 DNA is TGTGCCAGCAAGGACAGGGAAGGATATCAGCCCCAGCATTTT. This encodes CASKDREGYQPQHF.

The chain carries TRBV18 and TRBJ1-3, with 8 bases lining up with TRBD1. The CDR3 covers 16 residues. From germline, CDR1 is KGHSH and CDR2 LQKENI. After removal of 6 bases from V and 0 bases from J, the junction contained 7 bases not matched to a gene. The CDR3: CASSRGQGLSGNTIYF. DNA of the CDR3: TGTGCCAGCTCGCGAGGACAGGGCCTCTCTGGAAACACCATATATTTT.

This sequence joins TRBV7-9 and TRBJ2-7; TRBD1 matches 7 bases. With V trimmed by 7 bases and J by 0 bases, 15 bases remained unmatched. Germline V gives CDR1 SEHNR, CDR2 FQNEAQ (reference sequence). The CDR3 sequence is 17 residues long. This chain's CDR3 is CASTRRVGAGGSYEQYF. The CDR3 DNA is TGTGCCAGCACCCGAAGGGTGGGGGCAGGGGGCTCCTACGAGCAGTACTTC.

The genes are TRBV2 and TRBJ1-5; 7 bases are a match to TRBD1. After removal of 4 bases from V and 2 bases from J, the junction contained 5 bases not matched to a gene. Germline V gives CDR1 SNHLY, CDR2 FYNNEI. The CDR3 has 15 amino acids. The CDR3 DNA reads TGTGCCAGCAGTGGCCCTACAGGGGGCAATCAGCCCCAGCATTTT. Translated: CASSGPTGGNQPQHF.

The J gene is TRBJ1-2, the V gene TRBV5-4; a weak D match, TRBD1 (6 bases). With 1 base removed from V and 6 bases from J, the gap between germline ends came to 16 bases. Germline values: CDR1 SGHNT, CDR2 YYREEE (reference sequence). This CDR3 contains 15 residues. The DNA of the CDR3 is TGTGCCAGCAGCTTGAATGCGGGGGCGCGCGATGGCTACACCTTC. As protein: CASSLNAGARDGYTF.

The rearrangement uses TRBV15 and TRBJ1-2; tentatively, D is TRBD1 (5 bases). Germline CDR1 LNHNV, CDR2 YYDKDF (reference sequence). The CDR3 has 13 amino acids. V dropped 3 bases and J dropped 4 bases, with 9 bases sitting between them. The CDR3 DNA is TGTGCCACCAGCAGCGACAGAGTCTATGGCTACACCTTC. Encoded protein: CATSSDRVYGYTF.

A few counts support this clone. The chain recombines TRBV11-2 with TRBJ2-3; 11 bases are a match to TRBD2. The CDR3 consists of 16 residues. The V segment lost 5 bases and the J segment 4 bases; nucleotides outside the gene matches: 8. Germline V gene lookup returns CDR1 SGHAT and CDR2 FQNNGV. Here the CDR3 DNA reads TGTGCCAGCAGCCCGGGGGCACTAGCGGGGGCAGATACGCAGTATTTT. This sequence encodes CASSPGALAGADTQYF. The whole variable domain, filled in from reference TRBV11-2 and TRBJ2-3, reads EAGVAQSPRYKIIEKRQSVAFWCNPISGHATLYWYQQILGQGPKLLIQFQNNGVVDDSQLPKDRFSAERLKGVDSTLKIQPAKLEDSAVYLCASSPGALAGADTQYFGPGTRLTVL.

The CDR3 is CASSDRSRNEQFF. In DNA, the CDR3 is TGTGCCAGCAGTGATCGGAGCCGCAATGAGCAGTTCTTC. The chain recombines TRBV2 with TRBJ2-1; D is ambiguous. The length of the CDR3 is 13 residues. Trimming removed 3 bases from V and 6 bases from J, with 9 bases in between. Looked up from germline, CDR1 is SNHLY and CDR2 is FYNNEI.

This sequence joins TRBV6-5 and TRBJ1-5; no reliable D call. The CDR3 runs 13 residues. CDR1 is MNHEY and CDR2 is SVGAGI in the germline V gene. V was shortened by 5 bases and J by 4 bases, with 9 bases between the two germline ends. DNA for the CDR3: TGTGCCAGCAGTGTGACGGGAAATCAGCCCCAGCATTTT. Translating gives CASSVTGNQPQHF.

V usage is TRBV5-5 and J usage is TRBJ1-2, with 7 bases lining up with TRBD1. This CDR3 comprises 14 residues. The V segment lost 4 bases and the J segment 4 bases; nucleotides outside the gene matches: 7. Germline CDR1 reads SGHKS; CDR2 reads YYEKEE (reference sequence). The CDR3 coding sequence is TGTGCCAGCAGCCCCCATCAGGGGGGCTATGGCTACACCTTC. Translation gives CASSPHQGGYGYTF.

The rearrangement joins TRBV19 to TRBJ1-1; weak D call: TRBD1 (6 bases). V lost 6 bases to trimming and J lost 12 bases, with 20 bases between them. The CDR3 has 13 residues. The V gene's germline CDR1 is LNHDA and CDR2 SQIVND (reference sequence). CDR3 sequence reads: CASRSQIGGQSFF. The CDR3 coding sequence is TGTGCCAGTAGATCTCAAATTGGGGGACAATCTTTCTTT.

Details on this clone: The sample has other DNA sequences that encode this CDR3 too. J is TRBJ1-2 and V is TRBV6-1; no firm D call. This CDR3 comprises 12 residues. The V end lost 9 bases, the J end lost 3 bases, and 11 bases lay between the germline ends. Germline values: CDR1 MNHNS, CDR2 SASEGT. The CDR3 DNA reads as TGTGCCAGTTCTGCAGCGGACTATGGCTACACCTTC. Its protein is CASSAADYGYTF.

This rearrangement joins TRBV12-5 to TRBJ2-3, with 7 bases identical to TRBD1. CDR1 is LGHNT, CDR2 FRNRAP, per germline. J was trimmed by 2 bases and V by 5 bases; bases with no gene match: 7. The CDR3 has 15 residues. CDR3 coding DNA: TGTGCTAGTGGTCCGACCGGGACAGACACAGATACGCAGTATTTT. Translating it yields CASGPTGTDTDTQYF.

The genes are TRBV5-1 and TRBJ1-3, with TRBD1 identical over 8 bases. Trimming removed 0 bases from V and 5 bases from J; junction bases left unmatched: 4. This CDR3 contains 15 residues. Germline V gives CDR1 SGHRS, CDR2 YFSETQ. The CDR3 region has the DNA TGCGCCAGCAGCTTGGAACAGGGGGTGAGAAACACCATATATTTT. This sequence encodes CASSLEQGVRNTIYF.